Below are 11 T cell receptor beta chains sequenced from a single sample in a study of identical twins (dated by TCRdb to 2016 to 2018). Library preparation used 5' RACE. These reads were obtained on an Illumina HiSeq 2000. Using fastp trimming at Q25 and MiXCR clonotype assembly, TCRdb reanalyzed the public sequencing data and kept in-frame beta chains. When rows share a CDR3 protein, they turn into one entry using the most common DNA and genes. This sample gives over 500,000 distinct CDR3 sequences in total; around 20% of them show up just once. About 0.93% of the sample is taken by the ten largest. These data were also filed under a second study, of T cells expressing NK-cell markers.

Sequencing was done on a sample of CD4+ T cells sorted from blood. Receptors were obtained from a woman aged 18-29 years in good health.

V gene TRBV29-1 combines with J gene TRBJ2-1; 7 bases are shared with TRBD1. Unmatched junction bases numbered 7, after V lost 4 bases and J lost 4 bases. This CDR3 region has 14 residues. The V gene's germline CDR1 is SQVTM and CDR2 ANQGSEA. In DNA, the CDR3 is TGCAGCGTTGCCCACAGGGGCCCTTACAATGAGCAGTTCTTC. This gives the protein CSVAHRGPYNEQFF.

This clonotype was detected ten times or more. The chain recombines TRBV3-1 with TRBJ2-6, with 10 positions matching TRBD2. This CDR3 region has 18 residues. J gave up 2 bases and V 1 base, and 5 bases lay outside the gene matches. Germline V gene sequence: CDR1 LGHDT, CDR2 YNNKEL (reference sequence). CDR3 sequence (DNA): TGTGCCAGCAGCCAAGTAGCTAGCGGGAGTACTGGGGCCAACGTCCTGACTTTC. Encoded protein: CASSQVASGSTGANVLTF. Drawing the rest from reference TRBV3-1 and TRBJ2-6, the complete variable domain is DTAVSQTPKYLVTQMGNDKSIKCEQNLGHDTMYWYKQDSKKFLKIMFSYNNKELIINETVPNRFSPKSPDKAHLNLHINSLELGDSAVYFCASSQVASGSTGANVLTFGAGSRLTVL.

Written as DNA, the CDR3 is TGCGCCAGCAGCTTGTCCTACTACACTGAAGCTTTCTTT. As protein: CASSLSYYTEAFF. The chain recombines TRBV5-1 with TRBJ1-1; D call uncertain. CDR1 and CDR2 (germline): SGHRS, YFSETQ. The germline V and J ends were trimmed by 1 base and 3 bases, with 7 bases remaining between them. The CDR3 spans 13 residues.

On this clonotype itself: A read error may explain this, as a much larger clone is one base away. The rearrangement links TRBV6-5 to TRBJ2-1; 10 positions agree with TRBD1. There are 14 residues in the CDR3. Germline CDR1 reads MNHEY; CDR2 reads SVGAGI. CDR3 nucleotides: TGTGCCAGCAGTTACGGGACAGGGGACAATGGGCAGTTCTTC. Protein sequence: CASSYGTGDNGQFF.

This sequence joins TRBV7-2 and TRBJ2-3, with no clear D. The V and J ends lost 4 bases and 5 bases respectively, with 10 bases between them. From germline, CDR1 is SGHTA and CDR2 FQGNSA. This CDR3 has 13 amino acids. CDR3 amino acids: CASSSRPGDTQYF. The DNA of the CDR3 is TGTGCCAGCAGCTCCCGTCCCGGAGATACGCAGTATTTT.

J is TRBJ2-3 and V is TRBV4-1, with a tentative D call TRBD2 (6 bases). The germline V gene encodes CDR1 MGHRA and CDR2 YSYEKL. The CDR3 length is 15 residues. The V end was cut by 1 base, the J end by 0 bases, with 8 bases between. The CDR3 DNA follows: TGCGCCAGCAGCCAAGTAGCGGTTAGCACAGATACGCAGTATTTT. This gives the protein CASSQVAVSTDTQYF.

The V and J genes are TRBV5-6 and TRBJ1-5; the D gene is possibly TRBD1 (5 bases). Germline assignment: CDR1 SGHDT and CDR2 YYEEEE. Trimming left V 1 base short and J 5 bases short, with 10 bases between. The length of the CDR3 is 14 residues. The CDR3 region is CASSLPGRDQPQHF. Here the CDR3 DNA reads TGTGCCAGCAGCTTGCCAGGCAGGGATCAGCCCCAGCATTTT. The whole variable domain, filled in from reference TRBV5-6 and TRBJ1-5, reads DAGVTQSPTHLIKTRGQQVTLRCSPKSGHDTVSWYQQALGQGPQFIFQYYEEEERQRGNFPDRFSGHQFPNYSSELNVNALLLGDSALYLCASSLPGRDQPQHFGDGTRLSIL.

Here the CDR3 reads CASSFTTGGYEQFF. The DNA of the CDR3 is TGTGCCAGCAGCTTTACGACAGGGGGCTATGAGCAGTTCTTC. The rearrangement joins TRBV7-8 to TRBJ2-1; 10 bases fit TRBD1. Losses at the gene ends were 3 bases for V and 8 bases for J; bases not matched to a gene: 4. Germline-derived CDR1 and CDR2 are SGHVS and FQNEAQ. This CDR3 is built from 14 residues.

This clonotype was seen many times. The chain employs TRBV6-5 and TRBJ1-3; D is unclear. The CDR3 spans 15 residues. V shed 0 bases and J shed 0 bases, with 6 bases lying between them. The germline V gene encodes CDR1 MNHEY and CDR2 SVGAGI. CDR3 sequence reads: CASSYSTSSGNTIYF. CDR3 DNA sequence: TGTGCCAGCAGTTACTCAACCAGCTCTGGAAACACCATATATTTT.

V gene TRBV10-3 combines with J gene TRBJ2-1; 9 nucleotides agree with TRBD2. Germline V lookup: CDR1 ENHRY, CDR2 SYGVKD. The CDR3 spans 16 residues. V shed 3 bases and J 4 bases; nucleotides not matched to a gene: 7. CDR3 amino acids: CAISDSGGGEYNEQFF. The CDR3 region has the DNA TGTGCCATCAGTGACTCTGGCGGGGGGGAGTACAATGAGCAGTTCTTC.

The V and J genes are TRBV9 and TRBJ1-1, with a possible D match to TRBD1 (5 bases). This CDR3 has 14 residues. V shed 2 bases and J shed 1 base, with 9 bases lying between them. Per germline, CDR1 SGDLS and CDR2 YYNGEE. The CDR3 DNA sequence: TGTGCCAGCAGCGTCTTGGGGCAGAACACTGAAGCTTTCTTT. This codes for CASSVLGQNTEAFF.